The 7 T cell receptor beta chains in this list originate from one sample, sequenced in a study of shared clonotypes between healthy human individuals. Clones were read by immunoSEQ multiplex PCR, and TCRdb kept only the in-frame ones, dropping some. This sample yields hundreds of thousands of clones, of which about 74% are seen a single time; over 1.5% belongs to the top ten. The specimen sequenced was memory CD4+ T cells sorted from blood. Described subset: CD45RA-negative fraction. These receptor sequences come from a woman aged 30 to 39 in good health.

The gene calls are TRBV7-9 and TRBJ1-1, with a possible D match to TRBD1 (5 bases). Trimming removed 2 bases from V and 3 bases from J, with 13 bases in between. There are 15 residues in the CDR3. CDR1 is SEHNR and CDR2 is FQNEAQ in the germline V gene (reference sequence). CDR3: CASSLLSGADTEAFF. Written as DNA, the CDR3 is TGTGCCAGCAGCTTATTATCCGGGGCTGACACTGAAGCTTTCTTT.

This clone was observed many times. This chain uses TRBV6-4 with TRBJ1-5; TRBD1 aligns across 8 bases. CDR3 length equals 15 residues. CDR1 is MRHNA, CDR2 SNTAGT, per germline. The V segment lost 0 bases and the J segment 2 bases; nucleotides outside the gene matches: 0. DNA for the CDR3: TGTGCCAGCAGTGACTCGACAGGGGGCAATCAGCCCCAGCATTTT. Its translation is CASSDSTGGNQPQHF.

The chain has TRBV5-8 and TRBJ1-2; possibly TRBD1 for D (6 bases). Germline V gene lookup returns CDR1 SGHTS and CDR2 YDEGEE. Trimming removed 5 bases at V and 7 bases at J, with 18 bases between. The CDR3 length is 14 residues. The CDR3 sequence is CASRIKGGRSGYTF. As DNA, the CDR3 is TGTGCCAGCAGAATAAAGGGGGGGAGAAGTGGCTACACCTTC.

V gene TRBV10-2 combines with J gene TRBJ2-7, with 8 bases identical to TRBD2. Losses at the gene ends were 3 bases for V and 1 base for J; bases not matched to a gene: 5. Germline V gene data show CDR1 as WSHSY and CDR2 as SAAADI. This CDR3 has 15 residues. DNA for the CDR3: TGCGCCAGCAGTGATACCGGCGGGAGGTCCTACGAGCAGTACTTC. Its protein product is CASSDTGGRSYEQYF.

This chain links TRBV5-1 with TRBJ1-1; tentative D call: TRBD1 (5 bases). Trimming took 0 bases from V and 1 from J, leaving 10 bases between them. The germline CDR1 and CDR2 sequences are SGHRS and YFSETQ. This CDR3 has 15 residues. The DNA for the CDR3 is TGCGCCAGCAGCTTGGGGACAAACGGGAACACTGAAGCTTTCTTT. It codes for CASSLGTNGNTEAFF.

CDR3 sequence: CASSGGGTEAFF. Written as DNA, the CDR3 is TGTGCCAGCAGCGGGGGAGGCACTGAAGCTTTCTTT. The genes are TRBV28 and TRBJ1-1, with D perhaps matching TRBD1 (5 bases). Trimming took 6 bases from V and 4 from J, leaving 9 bases between them. The CDR3 loop spans 12 amino acids. The germline CDR1 and CDR2 sequences are MDHEN and SYDVKM.

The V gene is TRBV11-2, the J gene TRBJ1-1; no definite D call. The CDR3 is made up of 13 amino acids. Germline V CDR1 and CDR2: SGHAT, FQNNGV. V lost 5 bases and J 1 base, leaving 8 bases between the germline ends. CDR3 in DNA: TGTGCCAGCAGCACCGATTCGAACACTGAAGCTTTCTTT. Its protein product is CASSTDSNTEAFF. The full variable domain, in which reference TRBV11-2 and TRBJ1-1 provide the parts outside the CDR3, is EAGVAQSPRYKIIEKRQSVAFWCNPISGHATLYWYQQILGQGPKLLIQFQNNGVVDDSQLPKDRFSAERLKGVDSTLKIQPAKLEDSAVYLCASSTDSNTEAFFGQGTRLTVV.